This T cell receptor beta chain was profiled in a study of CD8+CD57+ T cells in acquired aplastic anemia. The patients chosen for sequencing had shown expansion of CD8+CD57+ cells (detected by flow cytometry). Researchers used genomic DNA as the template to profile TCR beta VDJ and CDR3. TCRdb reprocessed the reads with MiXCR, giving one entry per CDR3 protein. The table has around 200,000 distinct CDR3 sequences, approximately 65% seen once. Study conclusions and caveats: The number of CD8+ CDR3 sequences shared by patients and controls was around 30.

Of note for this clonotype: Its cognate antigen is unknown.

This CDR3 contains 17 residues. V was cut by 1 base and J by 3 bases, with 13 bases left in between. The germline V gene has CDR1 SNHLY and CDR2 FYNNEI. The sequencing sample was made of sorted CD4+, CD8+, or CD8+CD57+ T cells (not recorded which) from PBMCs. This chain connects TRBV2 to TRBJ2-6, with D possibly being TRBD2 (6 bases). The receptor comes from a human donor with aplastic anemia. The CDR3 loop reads CASSEVRRAGGANVLTF. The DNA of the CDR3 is TGTGCCAGCAGTGAAGTTCGGAGGGCAGGTGGGGCCAACGTCCTGACTTTC.